One TCR beta chain is described in this entry. The sample comes from a study of identical twins. V was shortened by 7 bases and J by 5 bases, with 15 bases between the two germline ends. The CDR3 loop spans 13 amino acids. Germline CDR1 reads MDHEN; CDR2 reads SYDVKM. TCRdb re-analysed the 5' RACE reads in MiXCR, keeping a single row per CDR3 protein. The sample records about 290,000 distinct CDR3 sequences, roughly 10% being singletons. This same sample was also taken into another study, of yellow fever vaccine responses in identical twins.

Sequenced sample: CD8+ T cells sorted from blood. The TCR was taken from a woman aged 18-29 years in good health. This rearrangement joins TRBV28 to TRBJ2-7; D gene uncertain. This CDR3 is CASTPTSSNEQYF. CDR3 bases: TGTGCCAGCACCCCTACATCCAGCAACGAGCAGTACTTC.